This T cell receptor beta chain was profiled in a study of blood T cells in healthy people across ages. Extraction of total RNA produced a minimum of 5.5 micrograms from each sample. Worth noting for this clonotype: Its antigen remains unknown.

Primers used in a second PCR of roughly 6 to 12 cycles were a sample-barcoded 5' primer and a J-beta primer mix. MiXCR was run by TCRdb on the 5' RACE reads, yielding one entry per CDR3 protein. Of about 1.6 million distinct CDR3 sequences in the sample, approximately 32% were seen once. Notes on the study in general: More naive CD4+ cells and higher diversity marked long-lived donors relative to aged donors. When one million T cells were used, diversity estimates were thought to be underestimates. Roughly linear age-related decline in beta diversity appeared, significant by age about 40.

The germline V gene encodes CDR1 MDHEN and CDR2 SYDVKM. The CDR3 totals 20 residues. The V end lost 6 bases, the J end lost 3 bases, and 30 bases lay between the germline ends. This sequence originates from a woman aged 30 to 39 in good health. The V and J genes are TRBV28 and TRBJ1-5; D is unresolved. The sequencing sample was made of blood. The CDR3 protein is CASSPVRPQQRVWANQPQHF. As DNA, the CDR3 is TGTGCCAGCAGCCCCGTACGGCCCCAACAACGTGTATGGGCCAATCAGCCCCAGCATTTT.